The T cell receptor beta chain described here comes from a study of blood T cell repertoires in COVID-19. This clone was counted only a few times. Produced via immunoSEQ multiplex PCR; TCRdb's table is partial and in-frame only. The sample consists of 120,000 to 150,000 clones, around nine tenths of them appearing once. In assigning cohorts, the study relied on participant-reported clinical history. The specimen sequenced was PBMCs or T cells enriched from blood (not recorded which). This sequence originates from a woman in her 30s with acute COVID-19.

The CDR3 region is CASSYVVDSLPGELFF. CDR3 DNA: TGTGCCAGCAGTTACGTAGTGGACAGTCTCCCCGGGGAGCTGTTTTTT. J is TRBJ2-2 and V is TRBV6-2 or TRBV6-3; D perhaps matches TRBD1 (6 bases). V lost 2 bases and J 6 bases, leaving 16 bases between the germline ends. The CDR3 is 16 amino acids. Germline V CDR1 and CDR2: MNHEY, SVGEGT.